This TCR beta chain is drawn from a study of blood T cells in healthy people across ages. Whole-study results and caveats: Long-lived and aged donors differed, with more naive CD4+ cells and higher diversity in the long-lived.

Individuals who donated were healthy Caucasians from Russia aged roughly 6 to 100. Using a J-beta primer mix together with a sample-barcoded 5' primer, a second PCR was run for about 6 to 12 cycles. A single record per CDR3 protein comes from TCRdb applying MiXCR to the 5' RACE reads. The sample records hundreds of thousands of distinct CDR3 sequences, 55% to 75% being singletons. The V and J ends lost 6 bases and 4 bases respectively, with 10 bases between them. Germline values: CDR1 SQVTM, CDR2 ANQGSEA. CDR3 length: 11 residues. This clonotype came up many times. The antigen is undetermined. The receptor was derived from a young man in good health. Sequencing was carried out using blood. This chain uses TRBV29-1 with TRBJ2-7; the D call may be TRBD1 or TRBD2 (6 bases each). CDR3 nucleotides: TGCAGCGTGGGGGGCACTTACGAGCAGTACTTC. Encoded protein: CSVGGTYEQYF.